This T cell receptor (beta chain) derives from a study of T cell changes during pregnancy in multiple sclerosis. Clones were sequenced by immunoSEQ multiplex PCR, and TCRdb holds only the in-frame ones, with some missing. The data hold 65,000 to 85,000 clones, with over 85% observed a single time. This clone has only one observation. CDR3 length equals 14 residues. The germline gives CDR1 LNHDA, CDR2 SQIVND (reference sequence). V was shortened by 5 bases and J by 2 bases, with 11 bases between the two germline ends. The genes are TRBV19 and TRBJ2-3, with D unclear. The sequence derives from a female donor with multiple sclerosis, enrolled in a pregnancy study. The sequenced sample was CD4+ T cells from peripheral blood mononuclear cells, obtained before pregnancy. CDR3 sequence reads: CASSPLGFTDTQYF. CDR3 coding DNA: TGTGCCAGTAGTCCACTCGGTTTCACAGATACGCAGTATTTT.